Described below is a single T cell receptor beta chain sequence and its context. What it binds is not known. The study recruited healthy Caucasian donors from Russia who were aged about 6 to 95. Per sample, extraction of total RNA gave at least 5.5 micrograms in every case. This sample is part of a study of blood T cells in healthy people across ages. General study results and limits: Whereas aged donors had fewer naive CD4+ cells, long-lived donors had more of them and higher diversity.

Then a second PCR, running roughly 7 to 11 cycles, was carried out with a sample-barcoded 5' primer and a J-beta primer mix. Each CDR3 protein is one row after TCRdb ran MiXCR on the 5' RACE reads. The table lists approximately 680,000 distinct CDR3 sequences, roughly 30% of them singletons, with approximately 15% in the top ten. What was sequenced was blood. The sequence was obtained from a woman older than 75 in good health.

CDR3 protein: CASRVSTDTQYF. The CDR3 bases are TGTGCCAGCAGGGTTAGCACAGATACGCAGTATTTT. V usage is TRBV12-3 or TRBV12-4 and J usage is TRBJ2-3; no definite D call. Trimming took off 6 bases at V and 0 bases at J, with 4 bases between the two ends. This CDR3 is 12 amino acids long.